The clone carrying this TCR beta chain was seen only a few times. Via MiXCR, TCRdb re-called the 5' RACE reads, giving one row per CDR3 protein. The sample includes about 920,000 distinct CDR3 sequences, more than 9% of them seen just once. This sample is drawn from a study of identical twins. Trimming removed 4 bases from V and 2 bases from J; junction bases left unmatched: 7. This CDR3 has 14 amino acids. From germline, CDR1 is DFQATT and CDR2 SNEGSKA (reference sequence). The sample also formed part of further work on yellow fever vaccine responses in identical twins.

This TCR was sampled from a woman aged 18-35 years in good health. Material: PBMCs. The chain links TRBV20-1 to TRBJ2-7; 8 bases are a match to TRBD2. This CDR3 reads CSANAGGHTYEQYF. CDR3 coding DNA: TGCAGTGCTAACGCGGGAGGCCATACCTACGAGCAGTACTTC.